Below are 2 T cell receptor beta chains sequenced from a single sample in a study of T cells after yellow fever vaccination (dated by TCRdb to the late 2010s). In light of the paper, this sample's treatment or condition label describes: live attenuated yellow fever vaccine strain. The library was made by 5' RACE. Instrument used: Illumina HiSeq 2500. TCRdb took the public reads, trimmed them with fastp at Q25, ran MiXCR for clone calling and kept in-frame beta chains. Identical CDR3 proteins give one entry, which carries the most common genes and DNA. The sample has 250,000 or so distinct CDR3 sequences on record, roughly 6.3% of them singletons. Of the sample, approximately 1.1% is held by the ten largest clones. The sequences come from CD4+ T cells sorted from PBMCs, collected on the day of the yellow fever booster vaccination. The receptors derive from a man aged 25 to 40 who received the YFV17D yellow fever vaccine.

The V and J genes are TRBV29-1 and TRBJ2-7; the match to TRBD2 covers 12 bases. The CDR3 extends over 16 amino acids. The V and J ends lost 5 bases and 5 bases, in that order; junction bases with no gene match: 13. Germline CDR1 is SQVTM and CDR2 is ANQGSEA. The CDR3 protein is CSVRLAGGRLLDEQYF. CDR3 DNA: TGCAGCGTTCGGCTAGCGGGAGGGCGTTTATTGGACGAGCAGTACTTC.

This clonotype has at least ten counts. The chain couples TRBV5-1 to TRBJ2-3; TRBD2 is a possible D gene (7 bases). This CDR3 is built from 16 residues. Trimming left V 5 bases short and J 2 bases short, with 18 bases between. Germline assignment: CDR1 SGHRS and CDR2 YFSETQ. The CDR3 DNA reads as TGCGCCAGCAGAGGGGGGCAAGCGGGACCCACAGATACGCAGTATTTT. This encodes CASRGGQAGPTDTQYF.